This T cell receptor beta chain was observed in a study of CD8 T cell repertoires and HIV-1 epitope variants. Study information: T cells were stimulated with Twenty-five Gag and Nef peptides separately.

TCR beta CDR3 was sequenced at survey depth on immunoSEQ. Clones were read by immunoSEQ multiplex PCR, and TCRdb kept only the in-frame ones, dropping some. The sample consists of more than 3,500 clones, 65% to 75% of them appearing once. The germline CDR1 and CDR2 sequences are MDHEN and SYDVKM. The CDR3 has 13 residues. The V end lost 4 bases, the J end lost 6 bases, and 13 bases lay between the germline ends. This clone was seen more than once but under ten times. Its target is unknown. The chain has TRBV28 and TRBJ2-7; D is ambiguous. Sample: cultured CD8+ T cells derived from PBMCs. The sequence was collected from a male donor with HIV. CDR3 residues: CASSSRRQPEQYF. For the CDR3, the DNA is TGTGCCAGCAGTTCCCGCCGGCAGCCCGAGCAGTACTTC.